Each of the 19 T cell receptor beta chains below was sequenced from the same sample in a study of neurological immune-mediated disorders. Each CDR3 protein gets one entry after TCRdb re-called the 5' RACE reads with MiXCR. The repertoire holds tens of thousands of distinct CDR3 sequences, with roughly 6.2% as singletons. The sample taken for sequencing was CD8+ T cells from blood. These receptors originate from a man between 18 and 29 years old in good health.

This clonotype was detected many times. J is TRBJ1-1 and V is TRBV5-1; no reliable D call. The CDR3 contains 14 residues. Germline CDR1 and CDR2: SGHRS and YFSETQ. V was pared by 0 bases and J by 3 bases, with 9 bases between. The CDR3 loop reads CASSLGYGYTEAFF. The CDR3 DNA follows: TGCGCCAGCAGCTTGGGCTATGGCTACACTGAAGCTTTCTTT.

By frequency in the sample, this clonotype is medium-sized. This sequence joins TRBV20-1 and TRBJ1-1; unclear D gene. V was cut by 3 bases and J by 3 bases, with 14 bases left in between. The CDR3 loop spans 14 amino acids. Germline-derived CDR1 and CDR2 are DFQATT and SNEGSKA (reference sequence). The CDR3 region has the DNA TGCAGTGCTAGGGAGGGTAGGTCGGACACTGAAGCTTTCTTT. Protein sequence: CSAREGRSDTEAFF.

Many counts were recorded for this clonotype. V usage is TRBV4-3 and J usage is TRBJ2-2; TRBD2 agrees at 15 bases. V shed 3 bases and J 2 bases; nucleotides not matched to a gene: 4. CDR1 is LGHNA, CDR2 YSLEER, per germline. This CDR3 has 18 amino acids. The DNA for the CDR3 is TGCGCCAGCAGCCAGCGGACTAGCGGGGGGGTAAACACCGGGGAGCTGTTTTTT. It yields the protein CASSQRTSGGVNTGELFF.

This clonotype was seen repeatedly, ten times or more. The chain has TRBV30 and TRBJ2-7; 7 bases are shared with TRBD2. This CDR3 spans 16 amino acids. Germline values: CDR1 GTSNPN, CDR2 SVGIG (reference sequence). Trimming took 0 bases from V and 4 from J; bases not matched to a gene: 12. The DNA for the CDR3 is TGTGCCTGGAGTGTACGGATGAGGGGAGCGGGGTACGAGCAGTACTTC. It translates to CAWSVRMRGAGYEQYF. The full variable domain, with the rest looked up from reference TRBV30 and TRBJ2-7, is SQTIHQWPATLVQPVGSPLSLECTVEGTSNPNLYWYRQAAGRGLQLLFYSVGIGQISSEVPQNLSASRPQDRQFILSSKKLLLSDSGFYLCAWSVRMRGAGYEQYFGPGTRLTVT.

This clonotype was found many times. The V gene is TRBV20-1, the J gene TRBJ2-1; 9 bases match TRBD2. This CDR3 has 15 amino acids. Trimming cost V 5 bases and J 2 bases; bases outside gene matches: 7. Per the germline V gene, CDR1 is DFQATT and CDR2 is SNEGSKA (reference sequence). The CDR3 nucleotides are TGCAGTGCTCCAAGGGCGGGGGGGCCCTACAATGAGCAGTTCTTC. Protein product: CSAPRAGGPYNEQFF.

This chain connects TRBV4-1 to TRBJ2-1; D may be TRBD1 (5 bases). Looked up from germline, CDR1 is MGHRA and CDR2 is YSYEKL. This CDR3 has 13 amino acids. Trimming took 9 bases from V and 10 from J, leaving 19 bases between them. The CDR3 region is CARSQGLHWEQFF. The CDR3 DNA follows: TGCGCCAGATCGCAGGGTCTACATTGGGAGCAGTTCTTC.

This clonotype has a count of ten or more. The J gene is TRBJ1-5, the V gene TRBV27; TRBD1 matches at 7 bases. This CDR3 has 14 amino acids. From germline, CDR1 is MNHEY and CDR2 SMNVEV (reference sequence). J lost 2 bases, V lost 7 bases, and 5 bases had no gene match. The CDR3 bases are TGTGCCAGCAAGTCAGGACAGGGCAATCAGCCCCAGCATTTT. This sequence encodes CASKSGQGNQPQHF.

Many counts were recorded for this clonotype. The rearrangement links TRBV20-1 to TRBJ2-1; TRBD2 aligns across 13 bases. Losses at the gene ends were 5 bases for V and 2 bases for J; bases not matched to a gene: 9. The germline CDR1 and CDR2 sequences are DFQATT and SNEGSKA (reference sequence). The CDR3 totals 17 residues. CDR3 sequence reads: CSAQPRGLAGPYNEQFF. The DNA for the CDR3 is TGCAGTGCTCAGCCCCGGGGACTAGCGGGACCCTACAATGAGCAGTTCTTC.

This clonotype was seen many times. The chain couples TRBV7-8 to TRBJ1-5; D gene uncertain. Germline CDR1 reads SGHVS; CDR2 reads FQNEAQ. Trimming took 1 base from V and 0 from J, leaving 7 bases between them. This CDR3 has 15 residues. Here the CDR3 DNA reads TGTGCCAGCAGCTTAGGCGGAAATAGCAATCAGCCCCAGCATTTT. It is translated as CASSLGGNSNQPQHF.

This clonotype was counted ten times or more. The V call is TRBV7-9, the J call TRBJ2-2; no clear D gene. The CDR3 totals 13 residues. Germline V gene lookup returns CDR1 SEHNR and CDR2 FQNEAQ (reference sequence). V lost 5 bases and J 4 bases, leaving 8 bases between the germline ends. CDR3 sequence: CASSPVGTGELFF. The CDR3 bases are TGTGCCAGCAGCCCGGTGGGCACCGGGGAGCTGTTTTTT.

Ten or more counts support this clonotype. The chain employs TRBV5-5 and TRBJ2-7; the D call may be TRBD1 or TRBD2 (5 bases each). CDR3 size: 19 residues. CDR1 SGHKS and CDR2 YYEKEE come from the germline V gene (reference sequence). With 0 bases removed from V and 4 bases from J, the gap between germline ends came to 26 bases. The CDR3 here is CASSLGLVPPPGRGYEQYF. CDR3 DNA sequence: TGTGCCAGCAGCTTGGGGCTAGTACCCCCCCCGGGGCGAGGGTACGAGCAGTACTTC.

The sample holds many counts of this clonotype. The chain employs TRBV6-1 and TRBJ1-1; D gene ambiguous. The CDR3 sequence is 15 residues long. Between the trimmed V and J ends, which lost 2 bases and 0 bases, there was a span of 10 bases. Germline V gene data show CDR1 as MNHNS and CDR2 as SASEGT. DNA of the CDR3: TGTGCCAGCAGTGAATTGAGTCAGCTGAACACTGAAGCTTTCTTT. Its protein is CASSELSQLNTEAFF.

There are many counts of this clonotype. V and J are TRBV20-1 and TRBJ1-1, with TRBD1 as a possible D gene (5 bases). Germline V gene data show CDR1 as DFQATT and CDR2 as SNEGSKA (reference sequence). Trimming shortened V by 2 bases and J by 4 bases, and 14 bases separated the two germline ends. This CDR3 region has 14 residues. CDR3 residues: CSARTPGRTTEAFF. The CDR3 nucleotides read TGCAGTGCTAGAACTCCGGGACGGACCACTGAAGCTTTCTTT.

This clonotype was seen repeatedly, ten times or more. V is TRBV6-4 and J is TRBJ2-3; a possible D gene is TRBD1 (6 bases). From germline, CDR1 is MRHNA and CDR2 SNTAGT. The CDR3 contains 13 residues. V shed 4 bases and J shed 6 bases, with 11 bases lying between them. CDR3 DNA: TGTGCCAGCAGTGGGACAGCTACGGATACGCAGTATTTT. It codes for CASSGTATDTQYF.

Ten or more counts support this clonotype. CDR3 region: CASSYGYNEKLFF. The CDR3 DNA sequence: TGTGCCAGCAGCTACGGATATAATGAAAAACTGTTTTTT. The chain has TRBV7-9 and TRBJ1-4; D is unresolved. Trimming took off 4 bases at V and 4 bases at J, with 7 bases between the two ends. This CDR3 has 13 residues. The germline V gene encodes CDR1 SEHNR and CDR2 FQNEAQ (reference sequence). The whole variable domain, remainder taken from reference TRBV7-9 and TRBJ1-4, is DTGVSQNPRHKITKRGQNVTFRCDPISEHNRLYWYRQTLGQGPEFLTYFQNEAQLEKSRLLSDRFSAERPKGSFSTLEIQRTEQGDSAMYLCASSYGYNEKLFFGSGTQLSVL.

In this sample, this clonotype turned up many times. V is TRBV20-1 and J is TRBJ2-1; D remains ambiguous. The V and J ends lost 0 bases and 5 bases respectively, with 11 bases between them. CDR1 is DFQATT and CDR2 is SNEGSKA in the germline V gene (reference sequence). The CDR3 is made up of 14 amino acids. CDR3 nucleotide sequence: TGCAGTGCTAGAGATCAGGACGCCCACAATGAGCAGTTCTTC. It specifies CSARDQDAHNEQFF.

The sample holds many counts of this clonotype. This chain connects TRBV6-6 to TRBJ2-7, with D perhaps matching TRBD1 (6 bases). V lost 0 bases to trimming and J lost 3 bases, with 9 bases between them. The CDR3 runs 14 residues. Germline assignment: CDR1 MNHNY and CDR2 SVGAGI (reference sequence). Here the CDR3 reads CASSYSDSVYEQYF. The CDR3 nucleotides are TGTGCCAGCAGTTACTCGGACAGTGTCTACGAGCAGTACTTC.

This clonotype was picked up many times. This chain connects TRBV11-2 to TRBJ2-2; D may be TRBD2 (6 bases). Germline CDR1 SGHAT, CDR2 FQNNGV. Trimming removed 8 bases from V and 5 bases from J, with 18 bases in between. The CDR3 sequence is 15 residues long. Here the CDR3 reads CASLPGLSPTGELFF. In DNA form, the CDR3 reads TGTGCCAGCCTACCGGGACTCAGTCCGACCGGGGAGCTGTTTTTT.

This clonotype showed up many times. The J gene is TRBJ2-5, the V gene TRBV6-4, with TRBD1 matching over 8 bases. This CDR3 is built from 15 residues. V lost 5 bases and J lost 5; bases outside the gene matches: 10. Germline CDR1 reads MRHNA; CDR2 reads SNTAGT. The CDR3 loop is CASSKDPGQVETQYF. The DNA for the CDR3 is TGTGCCAGCAGTAAAGACCCGGGACAGGTGGAGACCCAGTACTTC.